The T cell receptor (beta chain) described here comes from a study of blood T cells in healthy people across ages. Germline V CDR1 and CDR2: MNHEY, SMNVEV (reference sequence). The CDR3 is 12 residues long. Using a J-beta primer mix together with a sample-barcoded 5' primer, a second PCR was run for about 6 to 12 cycles. MiXCR was run by TCRdb on the 5' RACE reads, yielding one entry per CDR3 protein. The sample carries roughly 1 million distinct CDR3 sequences, about 23% recorded once. Ranging in age from about 6 to 100, the donors were healthy Caucasian individuals from Russia. A word on this clonotype: One end of the junction varies from germline; a read error may be responsible.

These data were also filed under a second study, of T cells of mothers and their children. That source reports: Study donors consisted of three healthy Caucasian mothers and their six children.

Sequencing was carried out using blood. The clonotype was recovered from a girl aged 2 to 10 in good health. The chain combines TRBV27 with TRBJ1-2; D is ambiguous. The CDR3 DNA reads as TGTGCCAGTAGTTCGGACTCAGGTGGCTACACCTTC. Amino acids: CASSSDSGGYTF.